The T cell receptor (beta chain) described here comes from a study of T cell repertoires in cytomegalovirus infection. Study summary: TCR beta signatures that were public indicated CMV infection and matching HLA type. General observations from the study: There were HLA-C-restricted CMV-specific TCR beta clonotypes dominating the ex vivo response. Cumulative frequency of public TCR beta families picked out carriers of CMV plus the relevant HLA.

This clonotype was detected many times. Antigen unknown. V gave up 7 bases and J gave up 1 base; unmatched junction bases: 25. There are 21 residues in the CDR3. Germline CDR1 and CDR2: MDHEN and SYDVKM. TCRdb reanalysed the reads using MiXCR and keeps one entry per CDR3 protein. Of over 150,000 distinct CDR3 sequences in the sample, about 20% are singletons; the top ten hold roughly 2.9%. This clonotype was sampled from a human donor in good health (CMV status not recorded). Some clones in this sample may be carry-over from other donors' samples. Sequenced: PBMCs. The gene calls are TRBV28 and TRBJ2-7; 10 nucleotides agree with TRBD2. CDR3: CASTTQHRGLAREALSYEQYF. CDR3 DNA sequence: TGTGCCAGCACCACCCAACACCGGGGACTAGCGAGAGAAGCGCTATCCTACGAGCAGTACTTC.